This T cell receptor (beta chain) was documented in a study of T-cell memory formation after mild COVID-19. Study at large: Each donor largely had its own TCR clusters. Overall study results and limits: Researchers found some responding clones in pre-infection memory, a sign that cross-reactive memory joined. Clones that contracted clustered mainly in CM and EM if CD4+ and in EMRA if CD8+.

Employing constant-segment primers, 5'RACE generated TCR alpha and TCR beta cDNA libraries bearing sample barcodes and UMIs. TCRdb re-called the 5' RACE reads through MiXCR, storing one row per CDR3 protein. The sample gives approximately 480,000 distinct CDR3 sequences, about 18% of which show up once; about 12% is in the top ten. Germline trimming cut 6 bases from V and 2 bases from J; bases unmatched to any gene: 8. The CDR3 covers 15 residues. To note about this clonotype: Its antigen is not identified.

The source is an adult woman who had mild COVID-19 (a few samples of this study predate the infection). Cell type and time point are not known. This chain joins TRBV12-3 or TRBV12-4 and TRBJ2-7, with 9 bases fitting TRBD1. Sequencing was carried out using PBMCs or a T cell subset sorted from them (not recorded which). DNA for the CDR3: TGTGCCAGCAGCCCCGGGACAGGGACCCCCTACGAGCAGTACTTC. It is translated as CASSPGTGTPYEQYF.